The 28 T cell receptor beta chains in this list originate from one sample, sequenced in a study of cytomegalovirus exposure and HLA in healthy donors. The PCR was carried out with 60 Vbeta primers and 13 Jbeta primers. Clones were sequenced by immunoSEQ multiplex PCR, and TCRdb holds only the in-frame ones, with some missing. The sample carries 100,000 or so clones, around four fifths recorded once. Sequenced sample: PBMCs. Every receptor here comes from a young man in good health and CMV-seropositive.

The gene calls are TRBV5-1 and TRBJ1-3; 7 bases align to TRBD1. V shed 3 bases, J shed 4 bases, and the junction held 10 bases outside the gene matches. This CDR3 has 16 amino acids. CDR1 and CDR2 (germline): SGHRS, YFSETQ. CDR3 in DNA: TGCGCCAGCAGCTCCAGACAGGGTTATATCGGAAACACCATATATTTT. This gives the protein CASSSRQGYIGNTIYF.

The rearrangement joins TRBV5-6 to TRBJ2-3; 9 bases map to TRBD2. With V trimmed by 1 base and J by 6 bases, 9 bases remained unmatched. The CDR3 runs to 16 residues. The V gene's germline CDR1 is SGHDT and CDR2 YYEEEE. The CDR3 reads CASSLTAGGPPDTQYF. CDR3 sequence (DNA): TGTGCCAGCAGCTTGACAGCGGGGGGCCCGCCTGATACGCAGTATTTT.

The chain recombines TRBV7-8 with TRBJ2-6; 10 nucleotides match TRBD2. The germline V gene encodes CDR1 SGHVS and CDR2 FQNEAQ. The CDR3 length is 18 residues. V lost 5 bases to trimming and J lost 0 bases; unmatched junction nucleotides: 7. CDR3 residues: CASSPLAGGISGANVLTF. CDR3 DNA sequence: TGTGCCAGCAGCCCCTTAGCGGGGGGCATCTCTGGGGCCAACGTCCTGACTTTC. Complete variable domain (other parts from reference TRBV7-8 and TRBJ2-6): GAGVSQSPRYKVAKRGQDVALRCDPISGHVSLFWYQQALGQGPEFLTYFQNEAQLDKSGLPSDRFFAERPEGSVSTLKIQRTQQEDSAVYLCASSPLAGGISGANVLTFGAGSRLTVL.

The gene calls are TRBV7-7 and TRBJ2-7; 7 nucleotides line up with TRBD1. The CDR3 runs 15 residues. J lost 2 bases, V lost 5 bases, and 9 bases had no gene match. Germline CDR1 SSHAT, CDR2 FNYEAQ (reference sequence). This chain's CDR3 is CASSPRQGPTYEQYF. The CDR3 nucleotides read TGTGCCAGCAGCCCCCGACAGGGTCCGACCTACGAGCAGTACTTC.

The chain combines TRBV29-1 with TRBJ1-1; 7 bases are a match to TRBD1. V lost 3 bases and J lost 0; bases outside the gene matches: 1. The CDR3 spans 13 residues. Germline V gives CDR1 SQVTM, CDR2 ANQGSEA. CDR3 protein: CSVEGQMNTEAFF. CDR3 nucleotide sequence: TGCAGCGTTGAGGGACAGATGAACACTGAAGCTTTCTTT.

This clone has a handful of counts. V is TRBV7-3 and J is TRBJ1-1; D possibly corresponds to TRBD1 (5 bases). The germline V and J ends were trimmed by 3 bases and 10 bases, with 15 bases remaining between them. CDR1 SGHTA and CDR2 FQGTGA come from the germline V gene. This CDR3 has 13 residues. CDR3 amino acids: CASSFGGSRGAFF. Written as DNA, the CDR3 is TGTGCCAGCAGCTTCGGGGGGAGCCGTGGAGCTTTCTTT.

The chain combines TRBV28 with TRBJ2-7; D is undetermined. Germline V gene data show CDR1 as MDHEN and CDR2 as SYDVKM. V lost 3 bases, J lost 5 bases, and 5 bases lay in between. The CDR3 contains 11 residues. In DNA, the CDR3 is TGTGCCAGCAGTTTGTGGCACGAGCAGTACTTC. This codes for CASSLWHEQYF. The variable domain in full, completed from reference TRBV28 and TRBJ2-7, reads DVKVTQSSRYLVKRTGEKVFLECVQDMDHENMFWYRQDPGLGLRLIYFSYDVKMKEKGDIPEGYSVSREKKERFSLILESASTNQTSMYLCASSLWHEQYFGPGTRLTVT.

This clone was recorded once. CDR3: CASSQPGQGWGYTF. The CDR3 nucleotides are TGTGCCAGCAGTCAACCGGGACAGGGCTGGGGCTACACCTTC. The genes are TRBV7-9 and TRBJ1-2; 9 positions match TRBD1. Germline loops: CDR1 SEHNR, CDR2 FQNEAQ (reference sequence). V shed 6 bases, J shed 8 bases, and the junction held 10 bases outside the gene matches. This CDR3 has 14 amino acids.

The chain combines TRBV4-1 with TRBJ2-5, with 8 bases that match TRBD1. The J call may not be correct, given that the DNA end is closer to TRBJ2-7. The CDR3 length is 16 residues. Per germline, CDR1 MGHRA and CDR2 YSYEKL. The CDR3 sequence is CASSRKTGGGSYEQYF. CDR3 nucleotides: TGCGCCAGCAGCCGAAAAACAGGGGGAGGCTCCTACGAGCAGTACTTC.

A few counts support this clone. CDR3 sequence: CASSLSLSEAFF. Written as DNA, the CDR3 is TGTGCCAGCAGCTTAAGCCTCTCTGAAGCTTTCTTT. J is TRBJ1-1 and V is TRBV7-9; D remains unclear. V dropped 2 bases and J dropped 6 bases, with 7 bases sitting between them. CDR1 SEHNR and CDR2 FQNEAQ come from the germline V gene (reference sequence). The CDR3 has 12 residues. The entire variable domain, with the rest obtained from reference TRBV7-9 and TRBJ1-1, is as follows: DTGVSQNPRHKITKRGQNVTFRCDPISEHNRLYWYRQTLGQGPEFLTYFQNEAQLEKSRLLSDRFSAERPKGSFSTLEIQRTEQGDSAMYLCASSLSLSEAFFGQGTRLTVV.

This chain joins TRBV6-5 and TRBJ2-7; 7 bases are a match to TRBD2. The CDR3 extends over 13 amino acids. Germline V lookup: CDR1 MNHEY, CDR2 SVGAGI. V shed 4 bases, J shed 6 bases, and the junction held 6 bases outside the gene matches. The CDR3 sequence is CASSWSTSAEQYF. The CDR3 nucleotides are TGTGCCAGCAGTTGGTCCACTAGCGCCGAGCAGTACTTC.

The J gene is TRBJ2-7, the V gene TRBV19, with 7 bases aligning to TRBD1. The CDR3 covers 16 residues. V shed 9 bases, J shed 3 bases, and the junction held 17 bases outside the gene matches. Germline CDR1 and CDR2: LNHDA and SQIVND (reference sequence). The CDR3 DNA reads as TGTGCCAGCCATACTCCCTCTCTGGACAGGAGCTACGAGCAGTACTTC. Translation: CASHTPSLDRSYEQYF.

CDR3 loop: CASSVADRLNTEAFF. The CDR3 nucleotides are TGTGCCAGCAGCGTAGCGGACAGACTGAACACTGAAGCTTTCTTT. The rearrangement joins TRBV9 to TRBJ1-1; tentatively, D is TRBD1 (6 bases). Germline CDR1 reads SGDLS; CDR2 reads YYNGEE. Trimming removed 0 bases from V and 0 bases from J, with 9 bases in between. The CDR3 loop spans 15 amino acids.

A single count supports this clone. The chain couples TRBV7-3 to TRBJ1-2, with 7 nucleotides matching TRBD1. Germline assignment: CDR1 SGHTA and CDR2 FQGTGA. The CDR3 consists of 13 residues. Trimming removed 4 bases from V and 10 bases from J; junction bases left unmatched: 9. CDR3 nucleotide sequence: TGTGCCAGCAGCTCTCAGGGGGGATTAGACTACACCTTC. Residues: CASSSQGGLDYTF.

The gene calls are TRBV23-1 and TRBJ1-5, with 7 bases identical to TRBD1. TRBV23-1 is known as an ORF, though its function is uncertain. The CDR3 loop spans 13 amino acids. Trimming at V came to 4 bases and at J to 5 bases, leaving 2 bases not matched to a gene. The CDR3 protein is CASSRQGYQPQHF. CDR3 DNA: TGCGCCAGCAGTCGACAGGGTTATCAGCCCCAGCATTTT.

The chain couples TRBV6-6 to TRBJ1-1; 11 bases line up with TRBD1. Trimming cost V 6 bases and J 7 bases; bases outside gene matches: 4. This CDR3 has 13 amino acids. CDR1 and CDR2 (germline): MNHNY, SVGAGI (reference sequence). CDR3 nucleotide sequence: TGTGCCAGCAGGGGACAGGGGGGGAGTGAAGCTTTCTTT. It specifies CASRGQGGSEAFF.

Regarding this clone: At one end the junction does not follow the germline gene, possibly because of a read error. The rearrangement joins TRBV7-9 to TRBJ2-7, with D unclear. CDR3 size: 12 residues. Germline lookup yields CDR1 SEHNR and CDR2 FQNEAQ (reference sequence). CDR3 coding DNA: TGTTCCAGCTCCACCGGGTTTTACGAGCAGTACTTC. It codes for CSSSTGFYEQYF.

This clone turned up a few times. The chain is built from TRBV7-3 and TRBJ2-3, with 8 positions matching TRBD2. The CDR3 consists of 14 residues. With V trimmed by 4 bases and J by 4 bases, 4 bases remained unmatched. The germline gives CDR1 SGHTA, CDR2 FQGTGA. CDR3 region: CASSSGLASDTQYF. In DNA form, the CDR3 reads TGTGCCAGCAGCTCCGGACTAGCATCAGATACGCAGTATTTT.

The rearrangement joins TRBV25-1 to TRBJ2-5; no clear D. The J call is in doubt because the DNA end fits TRBJ2-7 better. The CDR3 totals 15 residues. Germline CDR1 and CDR2: MGHDK and SYGVNS. DNA for the CDR3: TGTGCCAGCAGTGAATCCGACACACTCTCCTACGAGCAGTACTTC. Translated: CASSESDTLSYEQYF.

The chain employs TRBV29-1 and TRBJ1-2, with a weak D call TRBD1 (5 bases). V was cut by 2 bases and J by 3 bases, with 13 bases left in between. Per germline, CDR1 SQVTM and CDR2 ANQGSEA. This CDR3 comprises 14 residues. Here the CDR3 DNA reads TGCAGCGTTGAATCCCCAGGGAGGGACTATGGCTACACCTTC. This gives the protein CSVESPGRDYGYTF.

The chain recombines TRBV9 with TRBJ2-1; TRBD2 aligns across 9 bases. The CDR3 consists of 15 residues. The V gene end was trimmed by 5 bases and the J gene end by 4 bases; junction bases not matched to a gene: 7. The V gene's germline CDR1 is SGDLS and CDR2 YYNGEE. Here the CDR3 DNA reads TGTGCCAGCAGTCCGAGCGGGGGGTCTTACAATGAGCAGTTCTTC. Protein product: CASSPSGGSYNEQFF.

Points on this clone: The same CDR3 also results from other DNA sequences found in this sample. The chain has TRBV29-1 and TRBJ1-4, with D tentatively TRBD1 (6 bases). The germline V and J ends were trimmed by 4 bases and 4 bases, with 7 bases remaining between them. Germline lookup yields CDR1 SQVTM and CDR2 ANQGSEA. The CDR3 extends over 12 amino acids. The CDR3 sequence: CSVARGNEKLFF. The CDR3 region has the DNA TGCAGCGTTGCCAGGGGTAATGAAAAACTGTTTTTT. The full variable domain, in which reference TRBV29-1 and TRBJ1-4 provide the parts outside the CDR3, is SAVISQKPSRDICQRGTSLTIQCQVDSQVTMMFWYRQQPGQSLTLIATANQGSEATYESGFVIDKFPISRPNLTFSTLTVSNMSPEDSSIYLCSVARGNEKLFFGSGTQLSVL.

This clone was recorded a few times. CDR3 bases: TGTGCCAGCAGGTCCCCCTCAGATACGCAGTATTTT. As protein: CASRSPSDTQYF. The genes are TRBV28 and TRBJ2-3; no firm D call. Germline V lookup: CDR1 MDHEN, CDR2 SYDVKM. The CDR3 is 12 residues long. The germline V and J ends were trimmed by 6 bases and 4 bases, with 8 bases remaining between them.

In the case of this clone: Other nucleotide sequences from this sample produce the same CDR3. The chain joins TRBV27 to TRBJ1-2; 7 bases are a match to TRBD1. Losses at the gene ends were 3 bases for V and 3 bases for J; bases not matched to a gene: 4. The CDR3 spans 14 residues. Germline CDR1 reads MNHEY; CDR2 reads SMNVEV (reference sequence). CDR3 sequence (DNA): TGTGCCAGCAGTTTCGGGCAGGGGGACTATGGCTACACCTTC. This sequence encodes CASSFGQGDYGYTF.

The V gene is TRBV7-9, the J gene TRBJ2-5, with a possible D match to TRBD1 (7 bases). Trimming shortened V by 4 bases and J by 4 bases, and 16 bases separated the two germline ends. The length of the CDR3 is 15 residues. Per the germline V gene, CDR1 is SEHNR and CDR2 is FQNEAQ (reference sequence). CDR3 DNA: TGTGCCAGCAGCTCAGGAGGGGGACAGAGAGAGACCCAGTACTTC. As protein: CASSSGGGQRETQYF.

The V and J genes are TRBV5-1 and TRBJ2-3; 8 nucleotides agree with TRBD2. CDR3 length: 16 amino acids. The junction had 9 bases not matched to a gene; V was cut back by 3 bases and J by 3 bases. Per the germline V gene, CDR1 is SGHRS and CDR2 is YFSETQ. CDR3 bases: TGCGCCAGCAGCTCCGGGGCGGGGGGTTCGACAGATACGCAGTATTTT. This translates into CASSSGAGGSTDTQYF.

The chain combines TRBV6-1 with TRBJ2-3; D is possibly TRBD2 (5 bases). The CDR3 spans 13 residues. In germline, CDR1 is MNHNS, CDR2 SASEGT. Trimming shortened V by 4 bases and J by 2 bases, and 7 bases separated the two germline ends. DNA of the CDR3: TGTGCCAGCAGTGGGGAGTTCACAGATACGCAGTATTTT. It yields the protein CASSGEFTDTQYF.

V usage is TRBV27 and J usage is TRBJ1-5; a weak D match, TRBD1 (6 bases). Deletions cut 6 bases from V and 7 bases from J, with 16 bases between. CDR3 size: 14 residues. From germline, CDR1 is MNHEY and CDR2 SMNVEV (reference sequence). The CDR3: CASSPWTESQPQHF. The CDR3 DNA reads as TGTGCCAGCAGCCCATGGACAGAGAGCCAGCCCCAGCATTTT.